This T cell receptor (beta chain) was sequenced during a study of blood T cell repertoires in COVID-19. TCRdb keeps only in-frame clones here, not all; method: immunoSEQ multiplex PCR. The sample has 300,000 to 350,000 clones, 80% to 90% seen once. A single count supports this clone. CDR3 length: 15 amino acids. CDR1 is MNHEY, CDR2 SMNVEV, per germline (reference sequence). The V gene lost 5 bases and the J gene lost 4 bases, with 15 bases spanning the gap. The rearrangement uses TRBV27 and TRBJ1-5; tentatively, D is TRBD1 (6 bases). The sequence was collected from a man aged 30 to 45 who had recovered from COVID-19. The sample taken for sequencing was PBMCs or T cells enriched from blood (not recorded which). CDR3 coding DNA: TGTGCCAGCAGTATGGGGGGGCTACCTAATCAGCCCCAGCATTTT. Translated: CASSMGGLPNQPQHF.